This record covers a single T cell receptor beta chain. This entry comes from a study of blood T cell repertoires in COVID-19. Study summary: Samples came from the United States, Italy and Spain, spanning acute and convalescent COVID-19. T cells, B-cell-depleted T cells, or PBMCs provided the cDNA or gDNA that served as material.

After removal of 4 bases from V and 4 bases from J, the junction contained 8 bases not matched to a gene. CDR3 length: 15 residues. Germline-derived CDR1 and CDR2 are SGHTA and FQGNSA. In the original analysis: The assay estimated nucleated cells by amplifying reference gene primers. Method: immunoSEQ multiplex PCR; TCRdb's copy keeps in-frame clones and lacks some. From that table come the V and J calls and clone size; the DNA was used to work out D and trimming. The table lists some 140,000 clones, 79% of them singletons. The sequenced sample was peripheral blood. The V gene is TRBV7-2, the J gene TRBJ1-2, with 8 bases identical to TRBD1. The source of this sequence is a man aged 55-75 years with acute or convalescent COVID-19. Here the CDR3 DNA reads TGTGCCAGCAGCTCTCGGACAGGGTCGGTCTATGGCTACACCTTC. This gives the protein CASSSRTGSVYGYTF.